One TCR beta chain is described in this entry. Other DNA sequences in the same sample also yield this CDR3. This specimen comes from a study of cytomegalovirus exposure and HLA in healthy donors. V was pared by 5 bases and J by 3 bases, with 8 bases between. The length of the CDR3 is 13 residues. Per the germline V gene, CDR1 is SGHRS and CDR2 is YFSETQ. 60 Vbeta and 13 Jbeta primers were used in PCR. This table comes from immunoSEQ multiplex PCR, and its TCRdb copy is limited to in-frame clones, with some not included. Found here are about 160,000 clones, roughly 70% of them singletons; the top ten hold about 2.7%.

This chain links TRBV5-1 with TRBJ2-2; no definite D call. Specimen: PBMCs. The TCR was taken from a woman in her forties or fifties in good health and CMV-seropositive. CDR3 sequence (DNA): TGCGCCAGCAGTTTTCCAGACACCGGGGAGCTGTTTTTT. It encodes CASSFPDTGELFF.